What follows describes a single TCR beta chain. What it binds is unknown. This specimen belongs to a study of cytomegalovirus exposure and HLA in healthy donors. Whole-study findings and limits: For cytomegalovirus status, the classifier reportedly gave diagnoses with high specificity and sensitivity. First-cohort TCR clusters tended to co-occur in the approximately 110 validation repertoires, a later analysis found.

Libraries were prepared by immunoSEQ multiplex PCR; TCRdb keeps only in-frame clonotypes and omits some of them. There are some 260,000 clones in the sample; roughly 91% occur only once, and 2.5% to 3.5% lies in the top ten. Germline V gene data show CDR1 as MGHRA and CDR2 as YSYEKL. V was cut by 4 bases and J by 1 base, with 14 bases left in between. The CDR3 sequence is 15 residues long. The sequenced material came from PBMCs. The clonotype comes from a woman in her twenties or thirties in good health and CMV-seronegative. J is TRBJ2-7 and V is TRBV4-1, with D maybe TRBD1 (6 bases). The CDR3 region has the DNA TGCGCCAGCAGCCGTGACCGGGACATTTCCTACGAGCAGTACTTC. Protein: CASSRDRDISYEQYF.